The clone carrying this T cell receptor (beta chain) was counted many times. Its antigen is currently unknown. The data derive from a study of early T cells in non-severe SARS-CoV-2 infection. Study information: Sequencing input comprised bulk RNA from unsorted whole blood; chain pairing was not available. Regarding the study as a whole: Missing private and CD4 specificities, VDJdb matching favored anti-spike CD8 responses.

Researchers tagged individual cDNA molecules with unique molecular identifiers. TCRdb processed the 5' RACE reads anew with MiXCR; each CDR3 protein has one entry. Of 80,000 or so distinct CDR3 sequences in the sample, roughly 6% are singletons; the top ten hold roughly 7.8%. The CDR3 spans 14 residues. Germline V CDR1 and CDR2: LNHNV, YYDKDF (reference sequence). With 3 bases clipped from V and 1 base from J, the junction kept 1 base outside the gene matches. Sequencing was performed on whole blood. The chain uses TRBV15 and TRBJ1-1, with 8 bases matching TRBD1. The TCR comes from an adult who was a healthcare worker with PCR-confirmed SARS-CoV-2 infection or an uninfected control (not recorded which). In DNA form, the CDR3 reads TGTGCCACCAGCAGGGACAGGGCGAACACTGAAGCTTTCTTT. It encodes CATSRDRANTEAFF. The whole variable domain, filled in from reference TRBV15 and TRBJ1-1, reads DAMVIQNPRYQVTQFGKPVTLSCSQTLNHNVMYWYQQKSSQAPKLLFHYYDKDFNNEADTPDNFQSRRPNTSFCFLDIRSPGLGDTAMYLCATSRDRANTEAFFGQGTRLTVV.